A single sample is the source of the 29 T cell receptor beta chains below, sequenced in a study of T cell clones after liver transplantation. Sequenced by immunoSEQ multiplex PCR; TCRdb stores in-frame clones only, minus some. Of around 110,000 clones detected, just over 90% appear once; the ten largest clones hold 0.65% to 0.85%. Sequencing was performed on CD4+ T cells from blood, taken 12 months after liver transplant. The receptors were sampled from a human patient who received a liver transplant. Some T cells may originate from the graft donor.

The DNA for the CDR3 is TGTGCCAGCAGTCCCGGCGGTAGCGGGAACTACGAGCAGTACTTC. Amino acids: CASSPGGSGNYEQYF. The chain links TRBV28 to TRBJ2-7; 8 positions agree with TRBD2. The CDR3 has 15 amino acids. CDR1 is MDHEN and CDR2 is SYDVKM in the germline V gene. J was trimmed by 3 bases and V by 5 bases; bases with no gene match: 9.

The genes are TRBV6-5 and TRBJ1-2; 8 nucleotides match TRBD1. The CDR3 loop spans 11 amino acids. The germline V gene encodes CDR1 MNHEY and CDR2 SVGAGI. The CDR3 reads CGTGSTDGYTF. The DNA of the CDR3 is TGTGGGACAGGGAGCACCGATGGCTACACCTTC.

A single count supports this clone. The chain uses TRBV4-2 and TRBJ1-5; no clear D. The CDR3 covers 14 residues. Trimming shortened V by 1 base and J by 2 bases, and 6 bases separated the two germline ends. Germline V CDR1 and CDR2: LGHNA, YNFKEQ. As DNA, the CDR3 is TGTGCCAGCAGCCAAGGGGAACGCAATCAGCCCCAGCATTTT. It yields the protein CASSQGERNQPQHF.

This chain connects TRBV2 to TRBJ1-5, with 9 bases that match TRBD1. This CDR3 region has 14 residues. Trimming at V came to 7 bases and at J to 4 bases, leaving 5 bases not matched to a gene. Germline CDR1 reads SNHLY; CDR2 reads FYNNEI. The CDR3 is CASTMDRGNQPQHF. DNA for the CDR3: TGTGCCAGCACTATGGACAGGGGAAATCAGCCCCAGCATTTT. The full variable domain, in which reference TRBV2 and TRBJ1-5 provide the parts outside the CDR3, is EPEVTQTPSHQVTQMGQEVILRCVPISNHLYFYWYRQILGQKVEFLVSFYNNEISEKSEIFDDQFSVERPDGSNFTLKIRSTKLEDSAMYFCASTMDRGNQPQHFGDGTRLSIL.

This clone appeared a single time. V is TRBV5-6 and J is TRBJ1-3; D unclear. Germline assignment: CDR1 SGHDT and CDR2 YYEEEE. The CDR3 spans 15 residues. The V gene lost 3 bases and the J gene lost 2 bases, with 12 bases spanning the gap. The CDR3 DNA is TGTGCCAGCAGCTCCTTGACACAGACTGGAAACACCATATATTTT. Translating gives CASSSLTQTGNTIYF.

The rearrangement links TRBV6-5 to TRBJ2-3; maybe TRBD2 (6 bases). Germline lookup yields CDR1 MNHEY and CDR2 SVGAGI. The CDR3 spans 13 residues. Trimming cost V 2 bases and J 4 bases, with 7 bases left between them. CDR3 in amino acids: CASSYPGADTQYF. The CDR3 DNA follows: TGTGCCAGCAGTTACCCGGGAGCAGATACGCAGTATTTT.

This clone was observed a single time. The CDR3 region is CASSVSQGRGYTF. CDR3 nucleotides: TGTGCCAGCAGTGTATCCCAGGGTCGGGGCTACACCTTC. The chain recombines TRBV6-4 with TRBJ1-2; D is perhaps TRBD1 (5 bases). CDR1 and CDR2 from the germline V gene are MRHNA and SNTAGT. This CDR3 is built from 13 residues. Trimming shortened V by 4 bases and J by 8 bases, and 14 bases separated the two germline ends.

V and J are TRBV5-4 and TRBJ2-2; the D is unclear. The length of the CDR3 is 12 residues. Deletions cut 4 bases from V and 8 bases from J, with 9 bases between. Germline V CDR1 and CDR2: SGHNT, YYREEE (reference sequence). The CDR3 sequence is CASSRGTGELFF. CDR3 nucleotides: TGTGCCAGCAGCCGTGGAACGGGGGAGCTGTTTTTT. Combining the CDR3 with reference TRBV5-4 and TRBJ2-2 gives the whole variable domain ETGVTQSPTHLIKTRGQQVTLRCSSQSGHNTVSWYQQALGQGPQFIFQYYREEENGRGNFPPRFSGLQFPNYSSELNVNALELDDSALYLCASSRGTGELFFGEGSRLTVL.

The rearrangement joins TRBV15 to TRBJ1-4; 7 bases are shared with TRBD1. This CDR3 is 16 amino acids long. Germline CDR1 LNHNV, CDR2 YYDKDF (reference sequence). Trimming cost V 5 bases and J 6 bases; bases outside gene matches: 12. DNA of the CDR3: TGTGCCACCAGCCCTACAAAGGACAGGTTATATGAAAAACTGTTTTTT. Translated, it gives CATSPTKDRLYEKLFF.

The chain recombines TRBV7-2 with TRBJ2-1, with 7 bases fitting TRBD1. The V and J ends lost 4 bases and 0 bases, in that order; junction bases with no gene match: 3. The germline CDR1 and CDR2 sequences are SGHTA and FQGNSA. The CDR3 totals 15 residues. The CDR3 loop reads CASSSGQSSYNEQFF. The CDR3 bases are TGTGCCAGCAGCTCGGGACAGAGCTCCTACAATGAGCAGTTCTTC. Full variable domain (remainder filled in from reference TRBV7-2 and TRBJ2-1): GAGVSQSPSNKVTEKGKDVELRCDPISGHTALYWYRQSLGQGLEFLIYFQGNSAPDKSGLPSDRFSAERTGGSVSTLTIQRTQQEDSAVYLCASSSGQSSYNEQFFGPGTRLTVL.

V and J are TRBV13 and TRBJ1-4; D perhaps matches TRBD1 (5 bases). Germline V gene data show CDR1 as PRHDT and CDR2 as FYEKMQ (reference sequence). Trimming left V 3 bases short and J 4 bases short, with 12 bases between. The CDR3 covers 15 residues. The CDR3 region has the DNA TGTGCCAGCAGCTTGGGTCGGGACTTTAATGAAAAACTGTTTTTT. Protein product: CASSLGRDFNEKLFF.

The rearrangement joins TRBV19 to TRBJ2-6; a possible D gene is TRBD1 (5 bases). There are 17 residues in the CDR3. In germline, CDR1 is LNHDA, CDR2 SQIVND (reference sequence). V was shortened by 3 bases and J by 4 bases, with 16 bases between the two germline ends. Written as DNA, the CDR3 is TGTGCCAGTAGTATCCTTAAGGACACGGCCGGGGCCAACGTCCTGACTTTC. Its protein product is CASSILKDTAGANVLTF.

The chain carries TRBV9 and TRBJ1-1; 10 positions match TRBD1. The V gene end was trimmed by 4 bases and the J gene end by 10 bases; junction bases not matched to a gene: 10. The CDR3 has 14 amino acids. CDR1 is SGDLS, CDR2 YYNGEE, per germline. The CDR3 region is CASSPFGQGGVAFF. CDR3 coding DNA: TGTGCCAGCAGCCCGTTTGGACAGGGGGGTGTAGCTTTCTTT.

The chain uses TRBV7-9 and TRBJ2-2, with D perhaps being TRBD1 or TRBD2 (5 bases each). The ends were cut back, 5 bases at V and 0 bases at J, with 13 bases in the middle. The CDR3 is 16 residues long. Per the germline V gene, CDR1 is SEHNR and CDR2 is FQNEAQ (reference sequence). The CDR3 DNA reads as TGTGCCAGCAGCCCCCCGGGGCGGCCGAACACCGGGGAGCTGTTTTTT. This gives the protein CASSPPGRPNTGELFF.

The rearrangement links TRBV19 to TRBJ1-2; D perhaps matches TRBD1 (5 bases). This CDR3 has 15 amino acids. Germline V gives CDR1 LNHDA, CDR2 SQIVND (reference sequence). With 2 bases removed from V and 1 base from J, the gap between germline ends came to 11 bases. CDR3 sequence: CASSIISGGNYGYTF. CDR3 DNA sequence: TGTGCCAGTAGTATAATATCTGGGGGTAACTATGGCTACACCTTC.

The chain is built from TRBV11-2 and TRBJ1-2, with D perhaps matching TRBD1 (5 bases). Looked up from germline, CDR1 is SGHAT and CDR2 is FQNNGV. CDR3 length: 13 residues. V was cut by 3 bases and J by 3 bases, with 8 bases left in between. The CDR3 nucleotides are TGTGCCAGCAGCTTGACAGACTACTATGGCTACACCTTC. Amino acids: CASSLTDYYGYTF.

The CDR3 protein is CASSLDQGHNEQFF. The CDR3 bases are TGTGCCAGCAGCTTAGACCAGGGCCACAATGAGCAGTTCTTC. J is TRBJ2-1 and V is TRBV11-2, with a possible D match to TRBD1 (5 bases). The CDR3 runs to 14 residues. Germline CDR1 reads SGHAT; CDR2 reads FQNNGV. Between the trimmed V and J ends, which lost 0 bases and 5 bases, there was a span of 8 bases.

The CDR3: CASSRDPQETQYF. The CDR3 DNA reads as TGTGCCAGCAGCCGGGACCCTCAAGAGACCCAGTACTTC. The J gene is TRBJ2-5, the V gene TRBV7-3; TRBD1 or TRBD2 may be the D gene (5 bases each). Germline CDR1 and CDR2: SGHTA and FQGTGA. The length of the CDR3 is 13 residues. V lost 5 bases to trimming and J lost 2 bases, with 9 bases between them.

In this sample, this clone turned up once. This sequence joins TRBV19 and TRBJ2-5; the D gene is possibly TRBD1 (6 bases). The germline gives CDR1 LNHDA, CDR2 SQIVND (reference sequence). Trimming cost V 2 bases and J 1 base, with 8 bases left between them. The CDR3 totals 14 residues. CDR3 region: CASSIRDIQETQYF. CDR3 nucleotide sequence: TGTGCCAGTAGTATAAGGGACATCCAAGAGACCCAGTACTTC.

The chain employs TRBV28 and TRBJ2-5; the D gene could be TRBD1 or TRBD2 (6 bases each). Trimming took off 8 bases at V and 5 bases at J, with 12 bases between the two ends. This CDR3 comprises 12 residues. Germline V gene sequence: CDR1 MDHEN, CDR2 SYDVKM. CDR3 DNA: TGTGCCAGCGTGGGGGGCGCGGAGACCCAGTACTTC. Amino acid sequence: CASVGGAETQYF.

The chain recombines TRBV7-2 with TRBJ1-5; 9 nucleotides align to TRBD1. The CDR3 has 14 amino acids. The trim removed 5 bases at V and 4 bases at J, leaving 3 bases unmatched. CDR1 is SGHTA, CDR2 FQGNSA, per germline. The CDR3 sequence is CASSTTGGNQPQHF. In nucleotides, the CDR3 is TGTGCCAGCAGCACGACAGGGGGGAATCAGCCCCAGCATTTT.

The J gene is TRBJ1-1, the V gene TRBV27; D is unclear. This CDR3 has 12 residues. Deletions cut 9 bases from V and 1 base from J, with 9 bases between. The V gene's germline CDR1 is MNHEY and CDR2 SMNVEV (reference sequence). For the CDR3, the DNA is TGTGCCAGTGGGATGAAGAACACTGAAGCTTTCTTT. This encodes CASGMKNTEAFF.

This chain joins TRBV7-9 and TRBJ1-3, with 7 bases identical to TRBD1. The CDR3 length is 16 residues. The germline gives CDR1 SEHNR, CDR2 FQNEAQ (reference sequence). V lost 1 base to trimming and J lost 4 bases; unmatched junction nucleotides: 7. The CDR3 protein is CASSLGGTAGGNTIYF. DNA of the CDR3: TGTGCCAGCAGCTTAGGTGGGACAGCCGGGGGAAACACCATATATTTT.

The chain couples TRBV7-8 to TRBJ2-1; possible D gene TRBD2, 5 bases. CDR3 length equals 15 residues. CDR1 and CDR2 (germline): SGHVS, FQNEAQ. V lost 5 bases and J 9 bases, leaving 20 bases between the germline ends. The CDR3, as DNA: TGTGCCAGCAGCACGAGGGAGCGGACCTTGAGTGAGCAGTTCTTC. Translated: CASSTRERTLSEQFF.

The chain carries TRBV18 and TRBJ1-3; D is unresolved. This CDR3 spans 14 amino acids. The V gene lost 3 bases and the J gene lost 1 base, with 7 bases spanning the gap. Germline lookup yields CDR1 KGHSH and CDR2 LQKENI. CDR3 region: CASSPGVSGNTIYF. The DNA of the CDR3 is TGTGCCAGCTCACCCGGGGTTTCTGGAAACACCATATATTTT.

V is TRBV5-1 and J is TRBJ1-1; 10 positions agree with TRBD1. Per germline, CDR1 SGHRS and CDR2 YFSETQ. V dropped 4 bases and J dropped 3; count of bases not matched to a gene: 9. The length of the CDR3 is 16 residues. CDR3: CASSPRGDRGDTEAFF. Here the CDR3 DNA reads TGCGCCAGCAGCCCCCGCGGGGACAGGGGAGACACTGAAGCTTTCTTT.

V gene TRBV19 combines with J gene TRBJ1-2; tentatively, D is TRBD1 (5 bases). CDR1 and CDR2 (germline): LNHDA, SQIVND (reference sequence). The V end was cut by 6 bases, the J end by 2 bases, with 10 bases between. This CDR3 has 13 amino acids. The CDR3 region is CASSMGRNYGYTF. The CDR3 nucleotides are TGTGCCAGTAGCATGGGACGGAACTATGGCTACACCTTC. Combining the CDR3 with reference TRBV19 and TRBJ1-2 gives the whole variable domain DGGITQSPKYLFRKEGQNVTLSCEQNLNHDAMYWYRQDPGQGLRLIYYSQIVNDFQKGDIAEGYSVSREKKESFPLTVTSAQKNPTAFYLCASSMGRNYGYTFGSGTRLTVV.

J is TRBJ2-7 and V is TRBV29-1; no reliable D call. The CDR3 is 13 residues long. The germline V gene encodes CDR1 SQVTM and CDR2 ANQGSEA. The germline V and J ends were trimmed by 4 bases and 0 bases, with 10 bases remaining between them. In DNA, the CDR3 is TGCAGCGTTGTGTACTACGGCTCCTACGAGCAGTACTTC. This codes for CSVVYYGSYEQYF.

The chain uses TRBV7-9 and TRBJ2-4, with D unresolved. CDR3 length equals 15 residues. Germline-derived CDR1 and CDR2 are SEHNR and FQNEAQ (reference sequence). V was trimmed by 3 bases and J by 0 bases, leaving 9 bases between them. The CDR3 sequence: CASSLERLAKNIQYF. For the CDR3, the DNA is TGTGCCAGCAGCTTGGAGAGATTAGCCAAAAACATTCAGTACTTC.